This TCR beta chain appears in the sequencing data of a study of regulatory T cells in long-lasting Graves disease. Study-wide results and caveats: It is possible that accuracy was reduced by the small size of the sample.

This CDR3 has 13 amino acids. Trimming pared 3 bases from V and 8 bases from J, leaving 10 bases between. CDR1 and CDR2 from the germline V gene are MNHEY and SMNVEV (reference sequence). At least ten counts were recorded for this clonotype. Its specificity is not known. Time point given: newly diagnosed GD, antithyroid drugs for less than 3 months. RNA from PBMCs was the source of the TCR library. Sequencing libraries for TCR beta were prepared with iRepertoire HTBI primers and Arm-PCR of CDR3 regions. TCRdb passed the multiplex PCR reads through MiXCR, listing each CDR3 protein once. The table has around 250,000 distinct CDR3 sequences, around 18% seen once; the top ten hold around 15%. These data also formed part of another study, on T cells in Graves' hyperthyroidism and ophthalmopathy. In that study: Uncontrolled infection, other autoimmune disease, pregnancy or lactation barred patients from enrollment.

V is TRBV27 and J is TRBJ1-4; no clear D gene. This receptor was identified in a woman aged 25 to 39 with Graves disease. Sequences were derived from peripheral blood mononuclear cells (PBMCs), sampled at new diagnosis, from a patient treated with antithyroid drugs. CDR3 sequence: CASSFLLGEKLFF. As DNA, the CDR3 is TGTGCCAGCAGTTTTCTACTAGGGGAAAAACTGTTTTTT.